Listed here are 18 T cell receptor beta chains from one sample, sequenced in a study of blood T cells in healthy people across ages. Combining a sample-barcoded 5' primer with a J-beta primer mix, a second PCR ran for 7 to 11 cycles. MiXCR, run by TCRdb on the 5' RACE reads, gives a single entry per CDR3 protein. The profile shows 1,500,000 or so distinct CDR3 sequences, roughly 43% of them singletons. Sequencing was performed on blood. The receptors shown here come from a woman aged 18-35 years in good health.

As to this clonotype: Germline is not matched at one junction end, which may reflect a read error. This chain uses TRBV6-2 or TRBV6-3 with TRBJ2-1; D possibly corresponds to TRBD2 (6 bases). There are 14 residues in the CDR3. Germline V lookup: CDR1 MNHEY, CDR2 SVGEGT. CDR3 protein: CASSYELAQNERFF. In DNA form, the CDR3 reads TGTGCCAGCAGTTACGAGCTAGCGCAGAATGAGCGGTTCTTC.

This clonotype has a handful of counts. The J gene is TRBJ2-7, the V gene TRBV20-1, with D perhaps matching TRBD1 (6 bases). This CDR3 has 14 amino acids. Trimming cost V 6 bases and J 5 bases, with 20 bases left between them. Germline values: CDR1 DFQATT, CDR2 SNEGSKA (reference sequence). The CDR3 DNA sequence: TGCAGTGCCGATTCGACAGGCGTGGGCAACGAGCAGTACTTC. Encoded protein: CSADSTGVGNEQYF.

V is TRBV9 and J is TRBJ2-7; the D is unclear. Germline values: CDR1 SGDLS, CDR2 YYNGEE. The ends were cut back, 0 bases at V and 6 bases at J, with 13 bases in the middle. This CDR3 region has 14 residues. The CDR3 reads CASSVGGTSSEQYF. The DNA of the CDR3 is TGTGCCAGCAGCGTAGGAGGAACCTCTAGCGAGCAGTACTTC.

The chain uses TRBV11-3 and TRBJ2-7, with 7 bases aligning to TRBD2. V lost 1 base to trimming and J lost 7 bases; unmatched junction nucleotides: 13. The CDR3 loop spans 16 amino acids. Germline CDR1 SGHNT, CDR2 YENEEA. CDR3 sequence reads: CASSLGGRASYDEQYF. The CDR3 nucleotides are TGTGCCAGCAGCTTAGGTGGGAGGGCCTCCTACGATGAGCAGTACTTC.

The chain couples TRBV5-1 to TRBJ2-1, with 12 bases identical to TRBD2. The CDR3 runs 15 residues. The V gene's germline CDR1 is SGHRS and CDR2 YFSETQ. V lost 4 bases, J lost 6 bases, and 5 bases stayed unmatched. The DNA of the CDR3 is TGCGCCAGCAGCGTCCTAGCGGGAGGGGTCAATGAGCAGTTCTTC. This gives the protein CASSVLAGGVNEQFF.

In regard to this clonotype: The junction shows a germline mismatch at one end, possibly a read error. The CDR3 bases are TGTGCCGGCAGCATTGACAGGCGGCTCGATAACTATGGCTACACCTTC. Encoded protein: CAGSIDRRLDNYGYTF. The gene calls are TRBV11-2 and TRBJ1-2; D may be TRBD1 (6 bases). CDR1 SGHAT and CDR2 FQNNGV come from the germline V gene. This CDR3 comprises 16 residues.

The chain carries TRBV7-2 and TRBJ2-7, with D maybe TRBD2 (6 bases). Germline CDR1 SGHTA, CDR2 FQGNSA. This CDR3 has 14 amino acids. V was cut by 3 bases and J by 4 bases, with 13 bases left in between. CDR3 bases: TGTGCCAGCAGCTTTGACGGGAGAAGGTACGAGCAGTACTTC. Its translation: CASSFDGRRYEQYF.

The chain recombines TRBV12-3 or TRBV12-4 with TRBJ2-7; D may be TRBD1 (5 bases). The CDR3 is 15 residues long. Trimming took 0 bases from V and 2 from J, leaving 11 bases between them. The CDR3 nucleotides are TGTGCCAGCAGTTTAGCGGCAGGGTCAACCTACGAGCAGTACTTC. It yields the protein CASSLAAGSTYEQYF.

The gene calls are TRBV10-2 and TRBJ2-1; 12 bases match TRBD1. Per the germline V gene, CDR1 is WSHSY and CDR2 is SAAADI. The trim removed 6 bases at V and 8 bases at J, leaving 5 bases unmatched. This CDR3 has 14 amino acids. DNA for the CDR3: TGCGCCAGCAGACCGGGACAGGGGGCTCATGAGCAGTTCTTC. Translated, it gives CASRPGQGAHEQFF.

This rearrangement joins TRBV5-4 to TRBJ1-1; the D is unclear. Germline V gene data show CDR1 as SGHNT and CDR2 as YYREEE (reference sequence). This CDR3 has 14 amino acids. V was trimmed by 4 bases and J by 6 bases, leaving 16 bases between them. The CDR3 nucleotides read TGTGCCAGCAGCATATCCGGGGAGGGCTCTGAAGCTTTCTTT. It codes for CASSISGEGSEAFF.

This clonotype was counted many times. A read error may produce the germline difference seen at one junction end. Here the CDR3 reads CASSLGQSNTEAFF. The CDR3 coding sequence is TGTGCCAGCAGCTTGGGACAGTCGAACACTGAAGCTTTCTTT. The chain uses TRBV5-1 and TRBJ1-1; 7 positions match TRBD1. This CDR3 comprises 14 residues. Per germline, CDR1 SGHRS and CDR2 YFSETQ.

The chain links TRBV21-1 to TRBJ2-3; the listed D gene, TRBD2, was not tested against the DNA. TRBV21-1 is noted as a pseudogene. The CDR3 runs to 15 residues. The CDR3 DNA reads as TGTGCCAGCAGCAAACCTAGCGGGATCACAGATACGCAGTATTTT. This encodes CASSKPSGITDTQYF.

The CDR3 sequence is CAIGSRWDEQYF. For the CDR3, the DNA is TGTGCCATCGGCTCCAGGTGGGACGAGCAGTACTTC. V gene TRBV10-3 combines with J gene TRBJ2-7; unclear D gene. V dropped 8 bases and J dropped 5 bases, with 13 bases sitting between them. CDR1 and CDR2 (germline): ENHRY, SYGVKD. This CDR3 has 12 amino acids.

The V gene is TRBV27, the J gene TRBJ2-1, with 7 bases matching TRBD1. J lost 0 bases, V lost 6 bases, and 8 bases had no gene match. This CDR3 has 16 amino acids. CDR1 and CDR2 from the germline V gene are MNHEY and SMNVEV (reference sequence). As DNA, the CDR3 is TGTGCCAGCAGGCCAGGGGGTGCTCACTCCTACAATGAGCAGTTCTTC. Its protein product is CASRPGGAHSYNEQFF.

For this clonotype: A junction end diverges from the germline sequence, so it may reflect a read error. The chain employs TRBV20-1 and TRBJ1-2, with D perhaps TRBD1 (5 bases). The CDR3 is 11 residues long. Germline lookup yields CDR1 DFQATT and CDR2 SNEGSKA (reference sequence). The CDR3 DNA sequence: TGCAGTGCTAGGAGGGGCTATGACTACACCTTC. It is translated as CSARRGYDYTF.

To note about this clonotype: A much larger clone lies a single base off, so this may be a read error. The V call is TRBV6-5, the J call TRBJ1-2; 12 bases align to TRBD1. CDR3 length: 15 amino acids. Germline CDR1 reads MNHEY; CDR2 reads SVGAGI. Here the CDR3 DNA reads TGTGCCGGCAGTGACCCCGGGACAGGGGGCGTAGGCTACACCTTC. Amino acid sequence: CAGSDPGTGGVGYTF.

This clonotype was counted between two and nine times. The rearrangement links TRBV4-1 to TRBJ1-1; D gene unclear. This CDR3 comprises 13 residues. V lost 2 bases and J 4 bases, leaving 8 bases between the germline ends. Per germline, CDR1 MGHRA and CDR2 YSYEKL. CDR3 in DNA: TGCGCCAGCAGCCAACTACGGGGCACTGAAGCTTTCTTT. It is translated as CASSQLRGTEAFF.

The rearrangement joins TRBV7-2 to TRBJ1-2; no definite D call. The CDR3 contains 14 residues. V dropped 2 bases and J dropped 3 bases, with 10 bases sitting between them. Germline assignment: CDR1 SGHTA and CDR2 FQGNSA. CDR3 sequence reads: CASSLILSDYGYTF. Written as DNA, the CDR3 is TGTGCCAGCAGCTTAATCCTGTCTGACTATGGCTACACCTTC. The full variable domain, in which reference TRBV7-2 and TRBJ1-2 provide the parts outside the CDR3, is GAGVSQSPSNKVTEKGKDVELRCDPISGHTALYWYRQSLGQGLEFLIYFQGNSAPDKSGLPSDRFSAERTGGSVSTLTIQRTQQEDSAVYLCASSLILSDYGYTFGSGTRLTVV.